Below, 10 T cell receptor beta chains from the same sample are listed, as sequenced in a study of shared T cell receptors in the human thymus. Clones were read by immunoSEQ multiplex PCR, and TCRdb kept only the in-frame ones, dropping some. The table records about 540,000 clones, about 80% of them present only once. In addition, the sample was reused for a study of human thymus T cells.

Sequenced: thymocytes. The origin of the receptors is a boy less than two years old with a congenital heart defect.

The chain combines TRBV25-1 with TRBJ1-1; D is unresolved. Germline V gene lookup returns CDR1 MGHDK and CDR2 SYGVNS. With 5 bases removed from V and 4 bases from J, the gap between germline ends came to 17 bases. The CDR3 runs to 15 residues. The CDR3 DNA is TGTGCCAGCAGTTCACATACGTCGGGGTCCACTGAAGCTTTCTTT. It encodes CASSSHTSGSTEAFF.

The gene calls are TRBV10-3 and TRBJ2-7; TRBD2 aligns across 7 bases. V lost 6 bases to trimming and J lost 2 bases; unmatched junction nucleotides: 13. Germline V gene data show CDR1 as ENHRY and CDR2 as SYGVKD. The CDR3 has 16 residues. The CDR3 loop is CAIRTTLPSGAYEQYF. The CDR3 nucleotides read TGTGCCATCAGGACCACCCTACCTAGCGGAGCCTACGAGCAGTACTTC.

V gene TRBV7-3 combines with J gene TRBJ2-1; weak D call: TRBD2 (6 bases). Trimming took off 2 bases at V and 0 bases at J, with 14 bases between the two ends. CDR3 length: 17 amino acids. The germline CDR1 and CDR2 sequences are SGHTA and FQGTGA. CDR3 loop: CASSLGPSANSYNEQFF. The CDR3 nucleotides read TGTGCCAGCAGCTTAGGACCTAGCGCCAACTCCTACAATGAGCAGTTCTTC.

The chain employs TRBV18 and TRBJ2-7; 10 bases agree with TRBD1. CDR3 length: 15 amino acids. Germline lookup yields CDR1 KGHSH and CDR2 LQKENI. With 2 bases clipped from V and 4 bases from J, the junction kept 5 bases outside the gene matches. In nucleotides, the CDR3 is TGTGCCAGCTCACCAAAGGACAGGGGGGAGTACGAGCAGTACTTC. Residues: CASSPKDRGEYEQYF.

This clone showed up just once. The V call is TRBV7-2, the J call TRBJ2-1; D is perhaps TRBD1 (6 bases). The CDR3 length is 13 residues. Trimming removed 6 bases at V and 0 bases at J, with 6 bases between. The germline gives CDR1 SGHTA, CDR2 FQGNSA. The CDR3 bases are TGTGCCAGCAGACAGGGCTCCTACAATGAGCAGTTCTTC. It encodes CASRQGSYNEQFF.

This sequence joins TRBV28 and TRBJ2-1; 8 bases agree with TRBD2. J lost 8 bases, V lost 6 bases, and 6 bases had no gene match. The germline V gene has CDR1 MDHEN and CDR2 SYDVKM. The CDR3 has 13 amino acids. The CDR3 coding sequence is TGTGCCAGCAGGGTAGGACTAGCTCATGAGCAGTTCTTC. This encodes CASRVGLAHEQFF. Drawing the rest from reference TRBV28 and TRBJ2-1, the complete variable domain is DVKVTQSSRYLVKRTGEKVFLECVQDMDHENMFWYRQDPGLGLRLIYFSYDVKMKEKGDIPEGYSVSREKKERFSLILESASTNQTSMYLCASRVGLAHEQFFGPGTRLTVL.

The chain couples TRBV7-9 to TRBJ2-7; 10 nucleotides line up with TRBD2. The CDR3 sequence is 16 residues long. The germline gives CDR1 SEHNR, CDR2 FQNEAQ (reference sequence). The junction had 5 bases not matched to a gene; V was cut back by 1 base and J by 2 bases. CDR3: CASSLGTSGWAYEQYF. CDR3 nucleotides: TGTGCCAGCAGCTTAGGGACTAGCGGTTGGGCCTACGAGCAGTACTTC. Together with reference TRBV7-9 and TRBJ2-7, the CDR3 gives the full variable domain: DTGVSQNPRHKITKRGQNVTFRCDPISEHNRLYWYRQTLGQGPEFLTYFQNEAQLEKSRLLSDRFSAERPKGSFSTLEIQRTEQGDSAMYLCASSLGTSGWAYEQYFGPGTRLTVT.

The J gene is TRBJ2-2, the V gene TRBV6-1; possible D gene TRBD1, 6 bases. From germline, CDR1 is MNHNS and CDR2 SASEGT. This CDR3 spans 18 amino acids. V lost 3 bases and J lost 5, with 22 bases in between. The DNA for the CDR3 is TGTGCCAGCAGTGATCCTTTCCGGGACACCCGCCGGACCGGGGAGCTGTTTTTT. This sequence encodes CASSDPFRDTRRTGELFF.

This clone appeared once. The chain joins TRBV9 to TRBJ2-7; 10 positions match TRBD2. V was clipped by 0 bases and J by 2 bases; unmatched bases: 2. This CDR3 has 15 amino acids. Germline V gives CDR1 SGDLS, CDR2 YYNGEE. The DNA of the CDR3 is TGTGCCAGCAGCGTAGGGACTAGCGGCACCTACGAGCAGTACTTC. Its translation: CASSVGTSGTYEQYF.

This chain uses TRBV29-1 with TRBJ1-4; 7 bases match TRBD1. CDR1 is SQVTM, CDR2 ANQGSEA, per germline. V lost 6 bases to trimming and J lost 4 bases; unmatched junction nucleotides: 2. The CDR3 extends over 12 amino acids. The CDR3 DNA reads TGCAGCGTGCAGGGGGGTAATGAAAAACTGTTTTTT. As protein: CSVQGGNEKLFF.